What follows are 18 T cell receptor beta chains derived from one specimen sequenced in a study of graft-versus-host responses after intestinal transplantation (TCRdb year 2021). Library prep was done by the immunoSEQ multiplex PCR assay. TCRdb obtained this table from immuneACCESS and retained in-frame rearrangements with V and J assigned. These tables miss some clones; where compared with another copy, unresolved V genes account for less than half of the shortfall, and the remainder is unexplained. This sample has 35,000 to 50,000 clones in its table, and roughly 95% of those were observed once. The ten largest clones capture roughly 1.5% of the sample. The specimen comprised PBMCs, sampled approximately 360 days after intestinal transplant. These receptors were taken from a human patient who received an intestinal transplant, so some T cells may come from the graft donor.

The chain couples TRBV9 to TRBJ2-7; a weak D match, TRBD2 (5 bases). V lost 0 bases to trimming and J lost 3 bases, with 13 bases between them. The CDR3 is 15 amino acids. Per germline, CDR1 SGDLS and CDR2 YYNGEE. CDR3 in DNA: TGTGCCAGCAGCGTAGGACCCCCCGGAGGCTACGAGCAGTACTTC. Protein product: CASSVGPPGGYEQYF.

The CDR3 region has the DNA TGTGCCAGCAGTCTTAAAGTCGAGGACCTAGTTAATGAAAAACTGTTTTTT. Amino acid sequence: CASSLKVEDLVNEKLFF. The chain carries TRBV5-8 and TRBJ1-4; D gene uncertain. CDR3 length: 17 residues. CDR1 is SGHTS and CDR2 is YDEGEE in the germline V gene. The germline V and J ends were trimmed by 5 bases and 4 bases, with 21 bases remaining between them.

The CDR3 loop is CASNQRQTSLSGANVLTF. CDR3 coding DNA: TGTGCCAGCAATCAGAGGCAGACTTCTCTCTCTGGGGCCAACGTCCTGACTTTC. The V and J genes are TRBV2 and TRBJ2-6; no firm D call. Germline CDR1 SNHLY, CDR2 FYNNEI. Trimming removed 7 bases from V and 0 bases from J, with 19 bases in between. This CDR3 is 18 amino acids long.

The chain couples TRBV18 to TRBJ2-2, with 7 bases aligning to TRBD2. J lost 3 bases, V lost 2 bases, and 6 bases had no gene match. The CDR3 spans 16 residues. CDR1 and CDR2 (germline): KGHSH, LQKENI. For the CDR3, the DNA is TGTGCCAGCTCACCAGTCTGGGAGGGCGACACCGGGGAGCTGTTTTTT. As protein: CASSPVWEGDTGELFF.

This chain uses TRBV27 with TRBJ1-4, with D unclear. The V end was cut by 5 bases, the J end by 7 bases, with 20 bases between. Germline V lookup: CDR1 MNHEY, CDR2 SMNVEV (reference sequence). CDR3 length: 16 residues. The CDR3 region is CASSQRRTALGEKLFF. The CDR3 coding sequence is TGTGCCAGCAGTCAAAGAAGGACGGCCCTGGGTGAAAAACTGTTTTTT.

The chain combines TRBV5-4 with TRBJ2-3; no clear D. The CDR3 totals 12 residues. V was pared by 0 bases and J by 4 bases, with 3 bases between. Germline V gene sequence: CDR1 SGHNT, CDR2 YYREEE (reference sequence). The CDR3 coding sequence is TGTGCCAGCAGCTTGGTTCCAGATACGCAGTATTTT. Amino acid sequence: CASSLVPDTQYF. Looking up the rest from reference TRBV5-4 and TRBJ2-3 gives the full variable domain: ETGVTQSPTHLIKTRGQQVTLRCSSQSGHNTVSWYQQALGQGPQFIFQYYREEENGRGNFPPRFSGLQFPNYSSELNVNALELDDSALYLCASSLVPDTQYFGPGTRLTVL.

The chain is built from TRBV18 and TRBJ1-2, with 7 bases matching TRBD1. V was pared by 3 bases and J by 6 bases, with 10 bases of the junction left unmatched. Germline CDR1 reads KGHSH; CDR2 reads LQKENI. The CDR3 has 15 residues. The CDR3 loop reads CASSPATGRMDGYTF. The DNA of the CDR3 is TGTGCCAGCTCACCCGCGACAGGGCGCATGGATGGCTACACCTTC. The variable domain in full, completed from reference TRBV18 and TRBJ1-2, reads NAGVMQNPRHLVRRRGQEARLRCSPMKGHSHVYWYRQLPEEGLKFMVYLQKENIIDESGMPKERFSAEFPKEGPSILRIQQVVRGDSAAYFCASSPATGRMDGYTFGSGTRLTVV.

The chain has TRBV6-5 and TRBJ1-4; D may be TRBD1 (6 bases). Trimming removed 0 bases from V and 2 bases from J, with 10 bases in between. From germline, CDR1 is MNHEY and CDR2 SVGAGI. The CDR3 runs to 16 residues. DNA for the CDR3: TGTGCCAGCAGTTACTCACGGGGGCTGACTAATGAAAAACTGTTTTTT. Translating gives CASSYSRGLTNEKLFF.

The genes are TRBV7-6 and TRBJ1-4, with a possible D match to TRBD1 (5 bases). Deletions cut 5 bases from V and 8 bases from J, with 18 bases between. The CDR3 has 15 amino acids. The germline V gene has CDR1 SGHVS and CDR2 FNYEAQ. CDR3 protein: CASSPWTHEGEKLFF. CDR3 coding DNA: TGTGCCAGCAGCCCCTGGACCCATGAGGGGGAAAAACTGTTTTTT.

The V gene is TRBV14, the J gene TRBJ1-1, with TRBD1 as a possible D gene (5 bases). With 4 bases removed from V and 4 bases from J, the gap between germline ends came to 13 bases. CDR1 is SGHDN and CDR2 is FVKESK in the germline V gene. This CDR3 is built from 14 residues. CDR3 nucleotide sequence: TGTGCCAGCAGCCGCCAGGGCCTCGGCACTGAAGCTTTCTTT. Protein sequence: CASSRQGLGTEAFF.

The chain uses TRBV9 and TRBJ2-7; TRBD2 agrees at 9 bases. The CDR3 runs to 15 residues. The germline V gene encodes CDR1 SGDLS and CDR2 YYNGEE. The junction had 3 bases not matched to a gene; V was cut back by 0 bases and J by 2 bases. CDR3 protein: CASSVGASGAYEQYF. CDR3 nucleotide sequence: TGTGCCAGCAGCGTAGGGGCTAGCGGGGCCTACGAGCAGTACTTC. The whole variable domain, remainder taken from reference TRBV9 and TRBJ2-7, is DSGVTQTPKHLITATGQRVTLRCSPRSGDLSVYWYQQSLDQGLQFLIQYYNGEERAKGNILERFSAQQFPDLHSELNLSSLELGDSALYFCASSVGASGAYEQYFGPGTRLTVT.

The genes are TRBV10-3 and TRBJ2-7; D is tentatively TRBD1 or TRBD2 (5 bases each). CDR1 ENHRY and CDR2 SYGVKD come from the germline V gene. The CDR3 is made up of 16 amino acids. Deletions cut 3 bases from V and 0 bases from J, with 15 bases between. CDR3 sequence reads: CAISDPGTASSYEQYF. The CDR3 bases are TGTGCCATCAGTGATCCCGGGACGGCGAGCTCCTACGAGCAGTACTTC.

This chain connects TRBV2 to TRBJ2-7; 9 bases are a match to TRBD2. Germline lookup yields CDR1 SNHLY and CDR2 FYNNEI. The CDR3 runs 15 residues. After removal of 1 base from V and 5 bases from J, the junction contained 6 bases not matched to a gene. DNA of the CDR3: TGTGCCAGCAGTGAAGAGCTCCAGCGGGAGGACGAGCAGTACTTC. Its protein product is CASSEELQREDEQYF.

This clone appeared once. J is TRBJ1-2 and V is TRBV6-5, with a tentative D call TRBD1 (6 bases). V lost 3 bases and J 9 bases, leaving 17 bases between the germline ends. The CDR3 is 14 amino acids. Germline lookup yields CDR1 MNHEY and CDR2 SVGAGI. CDR3 bases: TGTGCCAGCAGTTATAAGAAGACAGGTCTAAGCTACACCTTC. Its translation is CASSYKKTGLSYTF.

The chain recombines TRBV30 with TRBJ1-1, with 7 bases lining up with TRBD1. This CDR3 comprises 15 residues. The J segment lost 2 bases and the V segment lost 3 bases, leaving 9 bases of the junction unmatched. CDR1 GTSNPN and CDR2 SVGIG come from the germline V gene (reference sequence). The CDR3 DNA sequence: TGTGCCTGGAGCCAGACAGGGATCCCAAACACTGAAGCTTTCTTT. Translated: CAWSQTGIPNTEAFF. The full variable domain, completed using reference TRBV30 and TRBJ1-1, is SQTIHQWPATLVQPVGSPLSLECTVEGTSNPNLYWYRQAAGRGLQLLFYSVGIGQISSEVPQNLSASRPQDRQFILSSKKLLLSDSGFYLCAWSQTGIPNTEAFFGQGTRLTVV.

The chain employs TRBV5-1 and TRBJ1-1, with D perhaps TRBD1 (5 bases). CDR3 size: 17 residues. Germline loops: CDR1 SGHRS, CDR2 YFSETQ. V lost 3 bases to trimming and J lost 1 base, with 19 bases between them. The CDR3 nucleotides are TGCGCCAGCAGCTCCATAAACCAGGTGGGGGAGAACACTGAAGCTTTCTTT. The encoded protein is CASSSINQVGENTEAFF.

The CDR3 region is CASSYSRPLSGNTIYF. The CDR3 DNA sequence: TGTGCCAGCAGTTACTCGAGGCCCCTCTCTGGAAACACCATATATTTT. This sequence joins TRBV6-6 and TRBJ1-3; no clear D gene. The CDR3 extends over 16 amino acids. Trimming removed 0 bases from V and 0 bases from J, with 9 bases in between. Looked up from germline, CDR1 is MNHNY and CDR2 is SVGAGI (reference sequence).

This sequence joins TRBV5-6 and TRBJ2-7, with D unclear. V was trimmed by 3 bases and J by 4 bases, leaving 14 bases between them. This CDR3 has 14 amino acids. Germline CDR1 reads SGHDT; CDR2 reads YYEEEE. CDR3 nucleotide sequence: TGTGCCAGCAGCTCGCCGGGCCGGGTTTACGAGCAGTACTTC. Its translation: CASSSPGRVYEQYF. Full variable domain (remainder filled in from reference TRBV5-6 and TRBJ2-7): DAGVTQSPTHLIKTRGQQVTLRCSPKSGHDTVSWYQQALGQGPQFIFQYYEEEERQRGNFPDRFSGHQFPNYSSELNVNALLLGDSALYLCASSSPGRVYEQYFGPGTRLTVT.